A single sample gave rise to the 12 T cell receptor beta chains below, sequenced in a study of cytomegalovirus exposure and HLA in healthy donors. In the PCR, 60 Vbeta and 13 Jbeta primers were used. The repertoire was sequenced with immunoSEQ multiplex PCR; TCRdb's copy has only in-frame clones and lacks some. The sample includes over 150,000 clones, about 69% of them seen just once. Material for sequencing was PBMCs. The receptors originated from a man aged 30 to 39 in good health and CMV-seropositive.

The CDR3 DNA reads as TGTGCCAGCAGCCCCGGACAGCCTAGCACAGATACGCAGTATTTT. Protein product: CASSPGQPSTDTQYF. The genes are TRBV7-3 and TRBJ2-3, with a weak D call TRBD1 (6 bases). The CDR3 covers 15 residues. Trimming removed 5 bases at V and 0 bases at J, with 12 bases between. Germline V gene lookup returns CDR1 SGHTA and CDR2 FQGTGA.

The rearrangement uses TRBV28 and TRBJ2-2; 7 bases match TRBD1. J was trimmed by 1 base and V by 6 bases; bases with no gene match: 2. CDR1 MDHEN and CDR2 SYDVKM come from the germline V gene. The CDR3 is 14 amino acids. The CDR3 coding sequence is TGTGCCAGCAGCGGACAGGTGAACACCGGGGAGCTGTTTTTT. Translated, it gives CASSGQVNTGELFF.

This clone was observed a few times. The rearrangement joins TRBV28 to TRBJ2-5, with 9 bases fitting TRBD1. J gave up 4 bases and V 5 bases, and 8 bases lay outside the gene matches. Germline V gene sequence: CDR1 MDHEN, CDR2 SYDVKM. CDR3 length: 15 residues. The CDR3: CASSPQTGGRETQYF. CDR3 in DNA: TGTGCCAGCAGTCCCCAGACAGGGGGTAGAGAGACCCAGTACTTC. Together with reference TRBV28 and TRBJ2-5, the CDR3 gives the full variable domain: DVKVTQSSRYLVKRTGEKVFLECVQDMDHENMFWYRQDPGLGLRLIYFSYDVKMKEKGDIPEGYSVSREKKERFSLILESASTNQTSMYLCASSPQTGGRETQYFGPGTRLLVL.

CDR3 sequence reads: CATSDRDRVGYEQYF. The CDR3 bases are TGTGCCACCAGCGACCGGGACAGGGTGGGCTACGAGCAGTACTTC. The chain links TRBV15 to TRBJ2-7, with 9 positions matching TRBD1. The V gene end was trimmed by 5 bases and the J gene end by 3 bases; junction bases not matched to a gene: 8. The germline V gene encodes CDR1 LNHNV and CDR2 YYDKDF (reference sequence). The CDR3 extends over 15 amino acids.

This chain uses TRBV7-9 with TRBJ2-1, with D possibly being TRBD2 (6 bases). This CDR3 contains 15 residues. Trimming removed 2 bases from V and 8 bases from J, with 16 bases in between. In germline, CDR1 is SEHNR, CDR2 FQNEAQ (reference sequence). CDR3 coding DNA: TGTGCCAGCAGCTTACAATCCGGGAGTCTAGATGAGCAGTTCTTC. This sequence encodes CASSLQSGSLDEQFF.

The chain is built from TRBV2 and TRBJ1-5; D remains unclear. This CDR3 comprises 13 residues. CDR1 and CDR2 (germline): SNHLY, FYNNEI. V shed 5 bases and J shed 0 bases, with 5 bases lying between them. The CDR3 nucleotides read TGTGCCAGCAGTACCTATAGCAATCAGCCCCAGCATTTT. Translating gives CASSTYSNQPQHF.

This chain joins TRBV5-6 and TRBJ2-7; possible D gene TRBD1, 6 bases. Per germline, CDR1 SGHDT and CDR2 YYEEEE. The ends were cut back, 3 bases at V and 2 bases at J, with 18 bases in the middle. The CDR3 sequence is 16 residues long. The CDR3 DNA sequence: TGTGCCAGCAGCTCCGTCTGGACAGAGGGCACCTACGAGCAGTACTTC. Residues: CASSSVWTEGTYEQYF.

The chain combines TRBV12-5 with TRBJ2-5, with 7 positions matching TRBD2. V trimming: 6 bases; J trimming: 4 bases; junction bases outside the gene matches: 8. Germline CDR1 LGHNT, CDR2 FRNRAP. The length of the CDR3 is 14 residues. The CDR3 here is CASGTTSPPETQYF. In DNA form, the CDR3 reads TGTGCTAGTGGAACGACTAGCCCCCCAGAGACCCAGTACTTC.

The J gene is TRBJ2-5, the V gene TRBV11-3, with D possibly matching TRBD1 (6 bases). The CDR3 contains 14 residues. Germline assignment: CDR1 SGHNT and CDR2 YENEEA. The V and J ends lost 1 base and 7 bases respectively, with 13 bases between them. The CDR3 protein is CASSLGPLQGTQYF. CDR3 bases: TGTGCCAGCAGCTTAGGACCCCTACAGGGGACCCAGTACTTC.

The rearrangement uses TRBV19 and TRBJ2-2; 8 nucleotides align to TRBD2. This CDR3 comprises 14 residues. Germline V gene sequence: CDR1 LNHDA, CDR2 SQIVND (reference sequence). Trimming at V came to 11 bases and at J to 0 bases, leaving 5 bases not matched to a gene. The CDR3 region has the DNA TGTGCCTCGGGGGGGGACACGAACACCGGGGAGCTGTTTTTT. Translated, it gives CASGGDTNTGELFF.

The chain recombines TRBV9 with TRBJ2-1; tentative D call: TRBD1 (5 bases). From germline, CDR1 is SGDLS and CDR2 YYNGEE. The CDR3 is 15 amino acids. Trimming cost V 4 bases and J 7 bases, with 18 bases left between them. CDR3 in amino acids: CASSSGISSGNEQFF. DNA for the CDR3: TGTGCCAGCAGCTCAGGGATTAGCTCCGGGAATGAGCAGTTCTTC.

This clone came up once. Other DNA variants within this sample encode the same CDR3. The chain uses TRBV5-4 and TRBJ2-2; 7 nucleotides line up with TRBD1. Germline CDR1 SGHNT, CDR2 YYREEE (reference sequence). This CDR3 comprises 15 residues. With 0 bases clipped from V and 2 bases from J, the junction kept 1 base outside the gene matches. In nucleotides, the CDR3 is TGTGCCAGCAGCTTGGGACAGGGTAACACCGGGGAGCTGTTTTTT. This gives the protein CASSLGQGNTGELFF.